These 4 T cell receptor beta chains came from one sample sequenced in a study of blood T cell repertoires in COVID-19. Here immunoSEQ multiplex PCR was the method, and the copy in TCRdb shows in-frame clones only, minus some. The sample holds 150,000 to 200,000 clones, 70% to 90% seen once. What was sequenced was peripheral blood. Receptors were obtained from a woman older than 75 with acute or convalescent COVID-19.

The chain employs TRBV6-5 and TRBJ1-1, with TRBD1 matching over 9 bases. The CDR3 has 13 amino acids. Germline CDR1 reads MNHEY; CDR2 reads SVGAGI. V shed 10 bases and J 3 bases; nucleotides not matched to a gene: 6. The DNA for the CDR3 is TGTGCCACGTCCCGGGACAGGGACACTGAAGCTTTCTTT. Its translation: CATSRDRDTEAFF.

This chain uses TRBV24-1 with TRBJ1-5, with no clear D. The CDR3 runs to 14 residues. The V gene's germline CDR1 is KGHDR and CDR2 SFDVKD. Deletions cut 3 bases from V and 0 bases from J, with 5 bases between. CDR3 nucleotide sequence: TGTGCCACCAGTGATCCCTATAGCAATCAGCCCCAGCATTTT. Protein product: CATSDPYSNQPQHF.

The count of this clone is one. CDR3 sequence (DNA): TGTGCCAGCAGAGATTTTAGGTGGGGGGGTTACACAGATACGCAGTATTTT. Its translation: CASRDFRWGGYTDTQYF. The chain couples TRBV2 to TRBJ2-3; 7 bases align to TRBD2. The CDR3 loop spans 17 amino acids. V was clipped by 6 bases and J by 2 bases; unmatched bases: 14. Germline V gene sequence: CDR1 SNHLY, CDR2 FYNNEI.

This clone has only a few counts. The chain's CDR3 is CASSTRTGIRSEQYF. The DNA of the CDR3 is TGTGCCAGCAGTACCCGGACAGGGATTCGTAGCGAGCAGTACTTC. This chain connects TRBV27 to TRBJ2-7; 8 bases are a match to TRBD1. V trimming: 5 bases; J trimming: 6 bases; junction bases outside the gene matches: 12. The CDR3 loop spans 15 amino acids. Per the germline V gene, CDR1 is MNHEY and CDR2 is SMNVEV (reference sequence).